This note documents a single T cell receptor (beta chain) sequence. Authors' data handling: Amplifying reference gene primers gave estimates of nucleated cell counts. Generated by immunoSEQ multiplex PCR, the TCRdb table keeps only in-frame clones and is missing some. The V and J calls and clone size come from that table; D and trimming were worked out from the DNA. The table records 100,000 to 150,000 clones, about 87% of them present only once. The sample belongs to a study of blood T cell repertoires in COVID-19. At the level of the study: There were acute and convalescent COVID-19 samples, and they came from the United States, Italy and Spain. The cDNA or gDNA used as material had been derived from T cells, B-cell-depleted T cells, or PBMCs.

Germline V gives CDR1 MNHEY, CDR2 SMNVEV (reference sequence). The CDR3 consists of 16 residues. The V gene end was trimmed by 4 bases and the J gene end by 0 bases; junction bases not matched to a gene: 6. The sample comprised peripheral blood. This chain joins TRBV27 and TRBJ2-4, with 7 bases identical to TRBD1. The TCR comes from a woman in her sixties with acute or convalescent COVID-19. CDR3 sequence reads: CASSSDRERAKNIQYF. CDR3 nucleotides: TGTGCCAGCAGTTCCGACAGGGAAAGAGCCAAAAACATTCAGTACTTC.